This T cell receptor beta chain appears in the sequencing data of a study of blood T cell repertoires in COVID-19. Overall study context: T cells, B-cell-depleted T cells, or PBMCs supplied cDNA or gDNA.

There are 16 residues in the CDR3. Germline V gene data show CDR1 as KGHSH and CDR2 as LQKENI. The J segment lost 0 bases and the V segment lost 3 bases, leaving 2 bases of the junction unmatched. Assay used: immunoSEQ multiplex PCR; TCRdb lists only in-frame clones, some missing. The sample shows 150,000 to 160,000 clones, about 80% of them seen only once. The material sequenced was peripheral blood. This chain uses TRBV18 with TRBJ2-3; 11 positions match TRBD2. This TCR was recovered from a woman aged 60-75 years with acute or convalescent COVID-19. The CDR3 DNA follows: TGTGCCAGCTCACCGAGACTAGCGGGGAGCACAGATACGCAGTATTTT. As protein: CASSPRLAGSTDTQYF.